Listed here are 9 T cell receptor beta chains from one sample, sequenced in a study of early T cells in non-severe SARS-CoV-2 infection. TCRdb used MiXCR to reprocess the 5' RACE reads, holding one entry per CDR3 protein. The sample records tens of thousands of distinct CDR3 sequences, 3.9% being singletons. Sample: whole blood. The receptors were sampled from an adult who was a healthcare worker with PCR-confirmed SARS-CoV-2 infection or an uninfected control (not recorded which).

This clonotype was seen ten or more times. The chain couples TRBV4-2 to TRBJ2-1; tentative D call: TRBD1 (6 bases). The length of the CDR3 is 17 residues. The V end was cut by 3 bases, the J end by 0 bases, with 15 bases between. Germline loops: CDR1 LGHNA, CDR2 YNFKEQ. CDR3 loop: CASSQIGQKSSYNEQFF. DNA of the CDR3: TGTGCCAGCAGCCAGATCGGACAGAAGAGCTCCTACAATGAGCAGTTCTTC.

This clonotype was seen at least ten times. V gene TRBV24-1 combines with J gene TRBJ2-3, with TRBD2 matching 12 bases. V gave up 3 bases and J gave up 4 bases; unmatched junction bases: 4. CDR3 size: 16 residues. The germline gives CDR1 KGHDR, CDR2 SFDVKD. CDR3 sequence: CATSDRTSGISDTQYF. CDR3 coding DNA: TGTGCCACCAGTGATCGGACTAGCGGGATTTCAGATACGCAGTATTTT.

This clonotype was detected ten times or more. The V and J genes are TRBV20-1 and TRBJ1-4, with TRBD1 as a possible D gene (6 bases). The length of the CDR3 is 15 residues. Trimming stripped 0 bases from V and 5 bases from J, with 13 bases between. Germline V gene data show CDR1 as DFQATT and CDR2 as SNEGSKA (reference sequence). The CDR3 DNA reads TGCAGTGCTAGAGACCGCGGGGGGCCCAATGAAAAACTGTTTTTT. Amino acids: CSARDRGGPNEKLFF.

The sample holds many counts of this clonotype. The rearrangement uses TRBV4-3 and TRBJ2-3, with TRBD2 matching 13 bases. The V gene end was trimmed by 0 bases and the J gene end by 3 bases; junction bases not matched to a gene: 6. The CDR3 is made up of 18 amino acids. Germline CDR1 LGHNA, CDR2 YSLEER. CDR3 in amino acids: CASSQDWTSGRWTDTQYF. For the CDR3, the DNA is TGCGCCAGCAGCCAAGACTGGACTAGCGGGAGATGGACAGATACGCAGTATTTT.

This clonotype was seen only a few times. V usage is TRBV7-2 and J usage is TRBJ2-3; the D is unclear. Germline values: CDR1 SGHTA, CDR2 FQGNSA. This CDR3 has 14 amino acids. V was pared by 0 bases and J by 5 bases, with 9 bases between. Here the CDR3 reads CASSLADLLDTQYF. DNA for the CDR3: TGTGCCAGCAGCTTAGCAGATCTGTTAGATACGCAGTATTTT. Full variable domain (rest looked up from reference TRBV7-2 and TRBJ2-3): GAGVSQSPSNKVTEKGKDVELRCDPISGHTALYWYRQSLGQGLEFLIYFQGNSAPDKSGLPSDRFSAERTGGSVSTLTIQRTQQEDSAVYLCASSLADLLDTQYFGPGTRLTVL.

This clonotype was counted a few times. The chain employs TRBV11-1 and TRBJ2-1; D is ambiguous. Germline CDR1 and CDR2: SGHAT and FQDESV (reference sequence). This CDR3 contains 12 residues. V was shortened by 4 bases and J by 10 bases, with 11 bases between the two germline ends. The CDR3 loop reads CASSWRNGEQFF. CDR3 bases: TGTGCCAGCAGCTGGCGGAACGGGGAGCAGTTCTTC.

This clonotype was observed at least ten times. The rearrangement joins TRBV10-3 to TRBJ1-1; TRBD1 agrees at 8 bases. The CDR3 sequence is 14 residues long. The germline V gene encodes CDR1 ENHRY and CDR2 SYGVKD. V shed 6 bases and J 1 base; nucleotides not matched to a gene: 4. This CDR3 is CAIRPGQENTEAFF. CDR3 bases: TGTGCCATCAGACCGGGACAGGAGAACACTGAAGCTTTCTTT.

This clonotype was counted at least ten times. This chain joins TRBV7-2 and TRBJ2-3, with 12 positions matching TRBD1. J lost 5 bases, V lost 4 bases, and 25 bases had no gene match. Germline V gene lookup returns CDR1 SGHTA and CDR2 FQGNSA. The CDR3 runs 22 residues. The DNA for the CDR3 is TGTGCCAGCAGCTCCGGGACAGGGGGCGTCGTCTACGGGCCCACAAAGAAAGATACGCAGTATTTT. It encodes CASSSGTGGVVYGPTKKDTQYF.

In this sample, this clonotype turned up many times. The chain uses TRBV5-5 and TRBJ1-1; 7 bases line up with TRBD1. This CDR3 contains 13 residues. Germline CDR1 reads SGHKS; CDR2 reads YYEKEE (reference sequence). J gave up 4 bases and V 0 bases, and 0 bases lay outside the gene matches. The CDR3 region has the DNA TGTGCCAGCAGCTTGGGGACAGGCACTGAAGCTTTCTTT. Its translation: CASSLGTGTEAFF.